This entry features one T cell receptor beta chain sequence. These data belong to a study of technical replicates of blood from a handful of donors. Sequenced by immunoSEQ multiplex PCR; TCRdb stores in-frame clones only, minus some. The table shows approximately 73,000 clones, with around 92% occurring only once. The CDR3 covers 16 residues. The V gene lost 5 bases and the J gene lost 0 bases, with 11 bases spanning the gap. CDR1 MNHEY and CDR2 SMNVEV come from the germline V gene (reference sequence). Sequencing was performed on T cells isolated from PBMCs. The chain combines TRBV27 with TRBJ2-6; TRBD2 might be the D (5 bases). The sequence came from a human donor in good health. The CDR3, as DNA: TGTGCCAGCAGTCCGAGGGAAAGCTCTGGGGCCAACGTCCTGACTTTC. This encodes CASSPRESSGANVLTF.